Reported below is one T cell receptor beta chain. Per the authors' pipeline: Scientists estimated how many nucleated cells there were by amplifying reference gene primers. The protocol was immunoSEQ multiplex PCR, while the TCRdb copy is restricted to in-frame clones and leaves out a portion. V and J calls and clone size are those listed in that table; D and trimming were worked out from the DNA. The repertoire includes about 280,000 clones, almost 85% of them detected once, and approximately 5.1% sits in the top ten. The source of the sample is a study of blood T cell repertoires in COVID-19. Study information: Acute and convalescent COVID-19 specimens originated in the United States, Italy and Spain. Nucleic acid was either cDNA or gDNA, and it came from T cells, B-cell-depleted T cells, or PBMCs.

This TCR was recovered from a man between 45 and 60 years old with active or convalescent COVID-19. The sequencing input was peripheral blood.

CDR3 protein: CASTHQGRDTEAFF. The CDR3 DNA follows: TGTGCCAGCACACACCAGGGTCGGGACACTGAAGCTTTCTTT. The V gene is TRBV5-4, the J gene TRBJ1-1, with D possibly TRBD1 on 5 matching bases. Germline V gives CDR1 SGHNT, CDR2 YYREEE (reference sequence). This CDR3 is built from 14 residues. Trimming shortened V by 6 bases and J by 3 bases, and 15 bases separated the two germline ends. Variable domain in full (rest from reference TRBV5-4 and TRBJ1-1): ETGVTQSPTHLIKTRGQQVTLRCSSQSGHNTVSWYQQALGQGPQFIFQYYREEENGRGNFPPRFSGLQFPNYSSELNVNALELDDSALYLCASTHQGRDTEAFFGQGTRLTVV.